The 27 T cell receptor beta chains below were found in one sample sequenced in a study of T cells in Graves' hyperthyroidism and ophthalmopathy. The investigators amplified TCR beta CDR3 regions from RNA transcripts. The primer set for the first-round RT-PCR of the TCR CDR3 was HTBI. TCRdb redid the calling of the multiplex PCR reads with MiXCR, one entry per CDR3 protein. The top ten hold 11% to 15% of the sample, which has about 420,000 distinct CDR3 sequences, around a sixth seen once. Sequencing was carried out using blood. The receptors here all came from a woman aged 18-29 years with Graves' hyperthyroidism.

In this sample, this clonotype turned up many times. This chain uses TRBV28 with TRBJ2-2, with D unclear. Germline-derived CDR1 and CDR2 are MDHEN and SYDVKM. Between the trimmed V and J ends, which lost 8 bases and 5 bases, there was a span of 15 bases. This CDR3 has 14 residues. CDR3 region: CASSGPLMTGELFF. In nucleotides, the CDR3 is TGTGCCAGCTCTGGACCCCTAATGACCGGGGAGCTGTTTTTT.

This clonotype has a handful of counts. The CDR3 is CASKVGDNNNSPLHF. As DNA, the CDR3 is TGTGCCAGTAAAGTGGGGGACAATAATAATTCACCCCTCCACTTT. The gene calls are TRBV19 and TRBJ1-6, with D possibly being TRBD1 (6 bases). Germline V gives CDR1 LNHDA, CDR2 SQIVND (reference sequence). V was clipped by 7 bases and J by 5 bases, with 15 bases between them. This CDR3 is 15 amino acids long.

This clonotype was counted ten times or more. This chain uses TRBV5-1 with TRBJ2-3; 8 bases align to TRBD2. The CDR3 consists of 18 residues. Germline V gene data show CDR1 as SGHRS and CDR2 as YFSETQ. V shed 0 bases and J 4 bases; nucleotides not matched to a gene: 13. The CDR3 DNA reads TGCGCCAGCAGCTTGGAAGGTGTGCAGCGGGAGAGTGCAGATACGCAGTATTTT. Its protein is CASSLEGVQRESADTQYF.

J is TRBJ2-1 and V is TRBV6-1; D may be TRBD2 (5 bases). The germline V gene encodes CDR1 MNHNS and CDR2 SASEGT. The CDR3 is 15 residues long. V lost 1 base and J 2 bases, leaving 9 bases between the germline ends. The CDR3 loop is CASSEVGSPYNEQFF. In nucleotides, the CDR3 is TGTGCCAGCAGTGAAGTAGGGAGCCCCTACAATGAGCAGTTCTTC.

The rearrangement uses TRBV19 and TRBJ2-1, with D possibly being TRBD1 or TRBD2 (5 bases each). Trimming stripped 1 base from V and 0 bases from J, with 13 bases between. The germline gives CDR1 LNHDA, CDR2 SQIVND (reference sequence). The CDR3 has 17 amino acids. The CDR3 is CASSIAGRASSYNEQFF. The CDR3 nucleotides read TGTGCCAGTAGTATAGCGGGGCGGGCAAGCTCCTACAATGAGCAGTTCTTC.

This clonotype appeared once. The chain couples TRBV5-1 to TRBJ2-2; D call uncertain. This CDR3 comprises 14 residues. V lost 3 bases and J lost 3, with 9 bases in between. Germline loops: CDR1 SGHRS, CDR2 YFSETQ. CDR3 in amino acids: CASSSLRDTGELFF. For the CDR3, the DNA is TGCGCCAGCAGCTCCCTTCGGGACACCGGGGAGCTGTTTTTT.

Many counts were recorded for this clonotype. The rearrangement links TRBV5-1 to TRBJ1-1; 9 nucleotides match TRBD1. The germline V gene has CDR1 SGHRS and CDR2 YFSETQ. Trimming cost V 0 bases and J 0 bases; bases outside gene matches: 6. The CDR3 runs to 17 residues. CDR3 loop: CASSLGTGAFMNTEAFF. CDR3 nucleotide sequence: TGCGCCAGCAGCTTGGGGACAGGGGCCTTCATGAACACTGAAGCTTTCTTT.

This clonotype has ten or more counts. The chain joins TRBV3-1 to TRBJ2-1; D gene ambiguous. V was cut by 4 bases and J by 5 bases, with 9 bases left in between. Germline-derived CDR1 and CDR2 are LGHDT and YNNKEL (reference sequence). The CDR3 consists of 13 residues. The CDR3 bases are TGTGCCAGCAGCCTCCAGACCAACAATGAGCAGTTCTTC. Protein product: CASSLQTNNEQFF.

J is TRBJ2-6 and V is TRBV6-1; no clear D gene. This CDR3 region has 18 residues. V lost 5 bases to trimming and J lost 1 base, with 18 bases between them. CDR1 and CDR2 (germline): MNHNS, SASEGT. The CDR3 is CASSTLWAGISGANVLTF. As DNA, the CDR3 is TGTGCCAGCAGTACCCTGTGGGCAGGTATTTCTGGGGCCAACGTCCTGACTTTC.

This sequence joins TRBV12-3 or TRBV12-4 and TRBJ1-2, with a possible D match to TRBD1 (5 bases). CDR3 size: 13 residues. V dropped 3 bases and J dropped 8 bases, with 13 bases sitting between them. In DNA form, the CDR3 reads TGTGCCAGCAGTTTCTCCTCCGGGGGGGGCTACACCTTC. It codes for CASSFSSGGGYTF.

This clonotype was picked up many times. The V gene is TRBV20-1, the J gene TRBJ2-1; D may be TRBD1 (6 bases). Looked up from germline, CDR1 is DFQATT and CDR2 is SNEGSKA (reference sequence). The CDR3 covers 13 residues. The DNA for the CDR3 is TGCAGAGCGATTCAGGGGAGTGGCAATGAGCAGTTCTTC. Protein product: CRAIQGSGNEQFF.

This clonotype was observed many times. The rearrangement uses TRBV6-2 or TRBV6-3 and TRBJ2-7, with TRBD1 matching 8 bases. Per germline, CDR1 MNHEY and CDR2 SVGEGT. Losses at the gene ends were 2 bases for V and 5 bases for J; bases not matched to a gene: 11. The CDR3 is 16 amino acids. CDR3 residues: CASSYPGQGSRDEQYF. In DNA form, the CDR3 reads TGTGCCAGCAGTTACCCCGGACAGGGAAGTAGGGACGAGCAGTACTTC.

This clonotype was picked up many times. J is TRBJ2-7 and V is TRBV6-2 or TRBV6-3; no definite D call. Trimming removed 6 bases at V and 5 bases at J, with 17 bases between. CDR3 length equals 14 residues. Per germline, CDR1 MNHEY and CDR2 SVGEGT. The CDR3 DNA sequence: TGTGCCAGCAGCTTTCAGCTTGGGTCCCACGAGCAGTACTTC. Its translation is CASSFQLGSHEQYF.

The table lists this clonotype with a few counts. The V call is TRBV5-1, the J call TRBJ2-5; TRBD1 agrees at 8 bases. The germline V gene has CDR1 SGHRS and CDR2 YFSETQ. The CDR3 totals 14 residues. The J segment lost 3 bases and the V segment lost 2 bases, leaving 3 bases of the junction unmatched. The DNA of the CDR3 is TGCGCCAGCAGCTTCACAGGGGGTGAAGAGACCCAGTACTTC. Residues: CASSFTGGEETQYF.

This clonotype was counted ten times or more. The chain carries TRBV7-2 and TRBJ2-7; the match to TRBD2 covers 8 bases. This CDR3 has 16 amino acids. With 1 base clipped from V and 3 bases from J, the junction kept 8 bases outside the gene matches. CDR1 and CDR2 (germline): SGHTA, FQGNSA. The CDR3 DNA sequence: TGTGCCAGCAGCTTAGTCCAGCGGGAGCCTTTCTACGAGCAGTACTTC. It specifies CASSLVQREPFYEQYF.

This clonotype was observed a few times. The V and J genes are TRBV13 and TRBJ2-1; no definite D call. Germline V gene data show CDR1 as PRHDT and CDR2 as FYEKMQ (reference sequence). The germline V and J ends were trimmed by 2 bases and 8 bases, with 7 bases remaining between them. The CDR3 is made up of 12 amino acids. In DNA, the CDR3 is TGTGCCAGCAGCTTAAGGAGCGATGAGCAGTTCTTC. This codes for CASSLRSDEQFF.

This clonotype was counted at least ten times. The gene calls are TRBV4-3 and TRBJ1-5; TRBD1 is a possible D gene (5 bases). This CDR3 is 14 amino acids long. Trimming took 0 bases from V and 8 from J, leaving 11 bases between them. Looked up from germline, CDR1 is LGHNA and CDR2 is YSLEER. This CDR3 is CASSQDLGAEPQHF. DNA for the CDR3: TGCGCCAGCAGCCAAGATCTAGGGGCCGAGCCCCAGCATTTT.

This clonotype was detected many times. The rearrangement joins TRBV29-1 to TRBJ2-7, with 9 positions matching TRBD2. J was trimmed by 7 bases and V by 6 bases; bases with no gene match: 10. Germline V CDR1 and CDR2: SQVTM, ANQGSEA. The CDR3 length is 13 residues. The CDR3 DNA follows: TGCAGCGTCGTTTGGTCGCTAGCGGGGGAGCAGTACTTC. Translating it yields CSVVWSLAGEQYF.

The chain joins TRBV6-2 or TRBV6-3 to TRBJ2-3; 10 bases match TRBD2. The CDR3 extends over 15 amino acids. Looked up from germline, CDR1 is MNHEY and CDR2 is SVGEGT. V shed 6 bases and J 2 bases; nucleotides not matched to a gene: 5. CDR3 sequence (DNA): TGTGCCAGCAGAGTAGCGGGAGGACTCACAGATACGCAGTATTTT. Its translation is CASRVAGGLTDTQYF.

The chain uses TRBV20-1 and TRBJ1-6; unclear D gene. The germline V and J ends were trimmed by 4 bases and 5 bases, with 12 bases remaining between them. This CDR3 has 14 amino acids. The germline gives CDR1 DFQATT, CDR2 SNEGSKA (reference sequence). DNA of the CDR3: TGCAGTGCTATCGTGGGCTTAGATAATTCACCCCTCCACTTT. Translated, it gives CSAIVGLDNSPLHF.

This clonotype was detected many times. The gene calls are TRBV7-9 and TRBJ2-5; 8 bases match TRBD2. CDR3 length equals 15 residues. From germline, CDR1 is SEHNR and CDR2 FQNEAQ (reference sequence). J gave up 3 bases and V 3 bases, and 6 bases lay outside the gene matches. CDR3 in DNA: TGTGCCAGCAGCTTCGGTGGACTAGCAGAAGAGACCCAGTACTTC. Amino acid sequence: CASSFGGLAEETQYF.

This clonotype was picked up many times. The CDR3 region is CASTPMLATGELFF. The DNA for the CDR3 is TGTGCCAGCACCCCCATGCTAGCGACCGGGGAGCTGTTTTTT. The chain has TRBV12-3 or TRBV12-4 and TRBJ2-2; perhaps TRBD2 as D (6 bases). Deletions cut 7 bases from V and 5 bases from J, with 14 bases between. The CDR3 consists of 14 residues.

This clonotype has a count of ten or more. The chain combines TRBV20-1 with TRBJ1-1; D is unresolved. Trimming removed 3 bases at V and 0 bases at J, with 8 bases between. Germline-derived CDR1 and CDR2 are DFQATT and SNEGSKA (reference sequence). The CDR3 has 13 amino acids. This CDR3 reads CSASRAMNTEAFF. The CDR3 DNA is TGCAGTGCTAGTCGGGCGATGAACACTGAAGCTTTCTTT.

This clonotype showed up just once. The chain recombines TRBV5-6 with TRBJ2-5; D unresolved. The CDR3 is 15 residues long. Germline-derived CDR1 and CDR2 are SGHDT and YYEEEE. V lost 2 bases and J 1 base, leaving 12 bases between the germline ends. The CDR3 nucleotides read TGTGCCAGCAGCTTTGCTTGGACGGGCCAAGAGACCCAGTACTTC. It encodes CASSFAWTGQETQYF.

This clonotype was found a few times. This rearrangement joins TRBV4-1 to TRBJ2-1; 7 bases line up with TRBD1. The CDR3 is 15 residues long. V lost 2 bases to trimming and J lost 4 bases; unmatched junction nucleotides: 5. The germline gives CDR1 MGHRA, CDR2 YSYEKL. The CDR3 nucleotides are TGCGCCAGCAGCCAAAGGGGACAGAGATACAATGAGCAGTTCTTC. Protein product: CASSQRGQRYNEQFF.

The rearrangement uses TRBV6-5 and TRBJ1-2; D is perhaps TRBD1 (5 bases). V was shortened by 0 bases and J by 10 bases, with 15 bases between the two germline ends. CDR3 size: 14 residues. Looked up from germline, CDR1 is MNHEY and CDR2 is SVGAGI. CDR3 coding DNA: TGTGCCAGCAGTTACTCTGCAGGAGTTGGGACCTACACCTTC. Residues: CASSYSAGVGTYTF.

Written as DNA, the CDR3 is TGTGCCAGCAGCGTAGTGGGTGACAGGCCTTTCTACGAGCAGTACTTC. Residues: CASSVVGDRPFYEQYF. The genes are TRBV9 and TRBJ2-7; TRBD1 is a possible D gene (6 bases). V was cut by 0 bases and J by 3 bases, with 16 bases left in between. Germline assignment: CDR1 SGDLS and CDR2 YYNGEE. The CDR3 sequence is 16 residues long. Variable domain in full (rest from reference TRBV9 and TRBJ2-7): DSGVTQTPKHLITATGQRVTLRCSPRSGDLSVYWYQQSLDQGLQFLIQYYNGEERAKGNILERFSAQQFPDLHSELNLSSLELGDSALYFCASSVVGDRPFYEQYFGPGTRLTVT.